This paragraph covers one T cell receptor (beta chain) sequence. The antigen remains undetermined. It was with 60 Vbeta and 13 Jbeta primers that the PCR ran. Source study methods: Later work found tens of millions of unique TCR beta chains, with about 10 million shared. Libraries were prepared by immunoSEQ multiplex PCR; TCRdb keeps only in-frame clonotypes and omits some of them. V, J and clone size derive from that table, while D and trimming were established from the DNA sequence. The sample includes roughly 120,000 clones, about 59% of them seen just once. The sample belongs to a study of cytomegalovirus exposure and HLA in healthy donors. The CDR3 runs to 20 residues. After removal of 4 bases from V and 0 bases from J, the junction contained 12 bases not matched to a gene. Germline loops: CDR1 LGHNA, CDR2 YSLEER. Notes on the study in general: Reportedly, HLA-A and HLA-B alleles of most subjects were accurately predicted from TCR beta.

The receptor's source is a woman aged 35 to 49 in good health and CMV-seropositive. Sequencing was carried out using PBMCs. V and J are TRBV4-3 and TRBJ2-4, with TRBD2 matching over 13 bases. CDR3 nucleotides: TGCGCCAGCAGCCGAGGGACTAGCGGGAACGGGGGGCTAGCCAAAAACATTCAGTACTTC. As protein: CASSRGTSGNGGLAKNIQYF.